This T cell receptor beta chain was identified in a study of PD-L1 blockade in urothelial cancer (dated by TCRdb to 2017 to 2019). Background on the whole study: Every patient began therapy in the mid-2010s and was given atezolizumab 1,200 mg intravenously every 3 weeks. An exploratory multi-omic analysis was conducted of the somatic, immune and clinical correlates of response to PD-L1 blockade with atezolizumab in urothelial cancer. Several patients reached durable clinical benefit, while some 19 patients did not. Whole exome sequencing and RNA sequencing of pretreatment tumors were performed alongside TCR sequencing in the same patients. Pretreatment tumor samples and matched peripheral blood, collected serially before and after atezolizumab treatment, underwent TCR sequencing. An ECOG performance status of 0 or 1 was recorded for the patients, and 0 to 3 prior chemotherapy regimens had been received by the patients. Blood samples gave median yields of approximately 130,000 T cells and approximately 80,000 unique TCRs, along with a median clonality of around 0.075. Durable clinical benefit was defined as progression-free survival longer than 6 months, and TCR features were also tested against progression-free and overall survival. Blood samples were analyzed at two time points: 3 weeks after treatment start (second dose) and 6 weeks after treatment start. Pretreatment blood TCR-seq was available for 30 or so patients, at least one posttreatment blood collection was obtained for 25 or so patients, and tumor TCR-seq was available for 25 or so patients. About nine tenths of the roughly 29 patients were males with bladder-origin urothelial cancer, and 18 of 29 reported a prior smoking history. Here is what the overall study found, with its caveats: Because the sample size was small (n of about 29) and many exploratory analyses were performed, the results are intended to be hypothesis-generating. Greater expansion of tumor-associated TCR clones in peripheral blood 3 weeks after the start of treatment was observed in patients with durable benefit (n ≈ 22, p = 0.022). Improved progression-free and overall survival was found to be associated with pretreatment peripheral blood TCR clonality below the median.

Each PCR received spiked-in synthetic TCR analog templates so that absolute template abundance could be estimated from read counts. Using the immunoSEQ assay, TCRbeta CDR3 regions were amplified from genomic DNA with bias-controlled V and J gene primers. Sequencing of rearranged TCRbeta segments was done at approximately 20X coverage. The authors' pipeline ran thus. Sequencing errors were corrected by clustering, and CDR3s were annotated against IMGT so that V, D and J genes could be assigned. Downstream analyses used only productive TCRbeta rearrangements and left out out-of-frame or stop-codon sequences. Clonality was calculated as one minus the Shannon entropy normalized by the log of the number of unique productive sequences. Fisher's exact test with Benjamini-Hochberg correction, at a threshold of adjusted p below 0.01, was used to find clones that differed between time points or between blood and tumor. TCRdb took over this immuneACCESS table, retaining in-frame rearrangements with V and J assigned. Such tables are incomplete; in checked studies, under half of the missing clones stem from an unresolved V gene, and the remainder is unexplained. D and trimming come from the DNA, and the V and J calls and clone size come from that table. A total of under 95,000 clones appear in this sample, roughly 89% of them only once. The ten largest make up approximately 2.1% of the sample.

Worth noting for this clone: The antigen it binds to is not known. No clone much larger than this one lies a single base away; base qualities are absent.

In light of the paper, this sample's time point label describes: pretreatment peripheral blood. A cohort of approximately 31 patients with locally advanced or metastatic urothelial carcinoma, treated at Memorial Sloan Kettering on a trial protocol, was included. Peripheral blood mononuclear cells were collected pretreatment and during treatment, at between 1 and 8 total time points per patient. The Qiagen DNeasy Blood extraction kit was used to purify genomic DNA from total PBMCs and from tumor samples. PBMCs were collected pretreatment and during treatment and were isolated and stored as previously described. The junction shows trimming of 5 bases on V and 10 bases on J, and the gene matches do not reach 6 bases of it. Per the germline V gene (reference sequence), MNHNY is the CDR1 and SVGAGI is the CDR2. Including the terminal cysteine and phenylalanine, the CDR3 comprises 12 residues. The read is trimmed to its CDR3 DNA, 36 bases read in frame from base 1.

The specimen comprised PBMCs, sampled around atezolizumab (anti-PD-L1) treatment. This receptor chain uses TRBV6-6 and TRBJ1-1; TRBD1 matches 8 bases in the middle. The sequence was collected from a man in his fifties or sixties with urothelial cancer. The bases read TGTGCCAGCAGTCCCTCCGGGACAGGAGCTTTCTTT. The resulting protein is CASSPSGTGAFF.